This TCR beta chain was sequenced during a study of blood T cell repertoires in COVID-19. Study-wide context: The cDNA or gDNA used as material had been derived from T cells, B-cell-depleted T cells, or PBMCs.

Per the study methods: Nucleated cell number was recorded as an estimate derived from reference gene primer amplification. Sequenced by immunoSEQ multiplex PCR; TCRdb stores in-frame clones only, minus some. The V and J calls and clone size come from that table; D and trimming were worked out from the DNA. Of more than 150,000 clones in the sample, approximately 80% were seen once. This sequence originates from a woman aged 60-75 years with acute or convalescent COVID-19. The sequencing input was peripheral blood.

CDR3 protein: CASSQGQGTEAFF. CDR3 bases: TGTGCCAGCAGTCAGGGACAGGGCACTGAAGCTTTCTTT. The rearrangement links TRBV12-3 or TRBV12-4 to TRBJ1-1; 9 bases are shared with TRBD1. V dropped 5 bases and J dropped 4; count of bases not matched to a gene: 2. The CDR3 is 13 amino acids.